The present T cell receptor beta chain was sequenced within a study of shared clonotypes between healthy human individuals. Selected positively for CCR7 and CD45RO-negative, naive CD8 cells excluded terminally differentiated effector memory CD45RA+ cells. General observations from the study: Sorted-subset sequencing, rarefaction showed, was incomplete despite large depth.

Sequencing was performed with immunoSEQ multiplex PCR; in TCRdb, only in-frame clones are kept and a portion is missing. The table records about 590,000 clones, nearly 97% of them present only once. V was trimmed by 2 bases and J by 4 bases, leaving 10 bases between them. The CDR3 contains 14 residues. Per germline, CDR1 MNHEY and CDR2 SMNVEV (reference sequence). Points on this clone: Its antigen is still unknown.

The chain employs TRBV27 and TRBJ2-3; D is undetermined. Material: naive CD8+ T cells sorted from blood. The clonotype originates from a woman between 25 and 40 years old in good health. The CDR3 DNA sequence: TGTGCCAGCAGTTTAGCCCCCAGGTCAGATACGCAGTATTTT. This codes for CASSLAPRSDTQYF.